This T cell receptor beta chain was recovered during a study of T-cell reconstitution after alpha-beta-depleted transplantation in children. The TCRbeta library incorporated unique molecular identifiers. TCRdb passed the PCR reads through MiXCR, listing each CDR3 protein once. This sample yields fewer than 1 million distinct CDR3 sequences, of which 16% are seen a single time; roughly 5% belongs to the top ten. CDR3 length: 16 residues. J lost 4 bases, V lost 4 bases, and 11 bases had no gene match. Study-wide findings and caveats: Counts and diversity of T cells one year after transplant came mostly from newly produced T cells.

This clonotype was counted once. Antigen specificity is unknown. The clonotype originates from a male patient aged 10 to 17 who had a stem cell transplant for acute lymphoblastic leukemia, so the T cells may come from the graft donor. Sequencing was performed on PBMCs, mostly from graft donor cells, taken 360 days after TCRalphabeta/CD19-depleted stem cell transplant. The rearrangement uses TRBV12-3 or TRBV12-4 and TRBJ2-7, with TRBD2 matching 9 bases. CDR3 nucleotides: TGTGCCAGCAGTTCGGATCGCGGGAGGGCCGGGTACGAGCAGTACTTC. Translating gives CASSSDRGRAGYEQYF.